A selection of T cell receptor beta chains follows, all from one sample in a study of Graves' ophthalmopathy and Graves' hyperthyroidism. A single record per CDR3 protein comes from TCRdb applying MiXCR to the multiplex PCR reads. The sample shows around 600,000 distinct CDR3 sequences, about two fifths of them seen only once. The sequenced material came from peripheral blood. These TCRs come from an adult man with Graves' ophthalmopathy. Each CDR3 is given without its conserved first and last residue.

V gene,CDR3 protein
TRBV14,ASSPTGDGHT
TRBV29-1,SVEYGRSPLH
TRBV20-1,SASKATSGSYEQY
TRBV7-2,ASSPSSSGDAYEQY
TRBV10-3,AISEDQLKMNTEAF
TRBV6-5,ASSYAGTETQY
TRBV20-1,SAIQLGNTEAF
TRBV20-1,SASQRAGETQY
TRBV7-2,ASSLARLTGRVEKLF
TRBV10-3,AISESVSDRHTEAF
TRBV25-1,ASSEWGGAGQVGGTQY
TRBV20-1,SAMGGDHQPQH
TRBV7-2,ASSSGLAGEKLF
TRBV5-1,ASSWARDRVDEQY
TRBV15,ATSREYPEGTGNTIY
TRBV7-9,ASSQGRRVTEAF
TRBV12-3/TRBV12-4,ASRPNTGELF
TRBV7-2,ASSLEGDNYGYT
TRBV12-3/TRBV12-4,ASSFVARMGYT
TRBV24-1,ATSGEGPNTEAF
TRBV19,ASSTVGDQPQH
TRBV12-3/TRBV12-4,ASSPRQGPNYGYT
TRBV25-1,ASSYPGTGSTEAF
TRBV7-9,ASSLAGTGGWSDEQY
TRBV6-2/TRBV6-3,ASSWGQLYEQH
TRBV29-1,SVGQGQKEAF
TRBV9,ASSVGLGLNEQY
TRBV4-1,ASSQAWQETQY